The present TCR beta chain was sequenced within a study of identical twins. TCRdb passed the 5' RACE reads through MiXCR, listing each CDR3 protein once. The sample holds roughly 250,000 distinct CDR3 sequences, about 7.5% seen once. The data also belong to a second study, concerning yellow fever vaccine responses in identical twins. That paper notes: A vaccine T cell response that seemed partly convergent and partly personalized was reported in twins.

This receptor was taken from a woman between 18 and 29 years old in good health. The sequenced sample was CD8+ T cells sorted from blood.

In DNA, the CDR3 is TGCAGTGCTAGTAACAGGCAAACCTACGAGCAGTACTTC. This encodes CSASNRQTYEQYF. The chain employs TRBV20-1 and TRBJ2-7, with D perhaps TRBD1 (5 bases). This CDR3 spans 13 amino acids. From germline, CDR1 is DFQATT and CDR2 SNEGSKA (reference sequence). Trimming left V 3 bases short and J 2 bases short, with 11 bases between.